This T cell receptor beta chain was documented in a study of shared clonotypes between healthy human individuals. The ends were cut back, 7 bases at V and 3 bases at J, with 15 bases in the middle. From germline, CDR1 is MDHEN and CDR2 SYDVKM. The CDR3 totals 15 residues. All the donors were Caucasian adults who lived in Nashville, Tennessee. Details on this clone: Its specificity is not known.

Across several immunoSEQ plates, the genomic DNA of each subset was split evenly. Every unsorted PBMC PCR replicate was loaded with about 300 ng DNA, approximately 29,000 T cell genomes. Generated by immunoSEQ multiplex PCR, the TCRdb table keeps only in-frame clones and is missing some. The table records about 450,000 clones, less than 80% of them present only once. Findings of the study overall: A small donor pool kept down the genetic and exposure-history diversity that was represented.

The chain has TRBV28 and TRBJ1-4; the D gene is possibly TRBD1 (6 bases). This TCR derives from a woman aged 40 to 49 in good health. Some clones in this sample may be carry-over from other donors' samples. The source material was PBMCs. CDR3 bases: TGTGCCAGCATCATAGCGGGGGCAGCTAATGAAAAACTGTTTTTT. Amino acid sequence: CASIIAGAANEKLFF. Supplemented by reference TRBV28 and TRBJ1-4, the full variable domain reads DVKVTQSSRYLVKRTGEKVFLECVQDMDHENMFWYRQDPGLGLRLIYFSYDVKMKEKGDIPEGYSVSREKKERFSLILESASTNQTSMYLCASIIAGAANEKLFFGSGTQLSVL.